Described below is a single TCR beta chain sequence and its context. The target antigen is unknown. These data are taken from a study of Ad26.COV2.S vaccination and SARS-CoV-2 variants. Study-level findings and limits: Estimates derived from TCR breadth and depth analyses may have underestimated total T cell responses.

Deletions cut 5 bases from V and 10 bases from J, with 12 bases between. The germline V gene encodes CDR1 SGHAT and CDR2 FQNNGV. This CDR3 is 12 amino acids long. Treatment reported: 15 to 20 received Ad26.COV2.S at low or high dose, single or two shots; roughly five received placebo; per-sample allocation not given. All samples were drawn on day 63, counting from the first vaccine or placebo injection. TCRdb keeps only in-frame clones here, not all; method: immunoSEQ multiplex PCR. The table has some 340,000 clones, about 82% seen once. Sequencing used peripheral blood, obtained in a trial of Ad26.COV2.S vaccine versus placebo. This TCR came from a person aged 18-60 years who received the Ad26.COV2.S COVID-19 vaccine or a placebo. This chain uses TRBV11-2 with TRBJ2-1; no clear D. CDR3: CASSAGALEQFF. The CDR3 DNA reads as TGTGCCAGCAGCGCAGGAGCTCTCGAGCAGTTCTTC.